Shown below are 24 T cell receptor beta chains from a single sample sequenced in a study of blood T cell repertoires in COVID-19. Sequenced by immunoSEQ multiplex PCR; TCRdb stores in-frame clones only, minus some. Found here are around 250,000 clones, approximately 88% of them singletons; the top ten hold approximately 10%. The sequencing input was peripheral blood. The receptors originated from a woman aged 70 to 79 with COVID-19, enrolled during active disease.

This sequence joins TRBV28 and TRBJ1-1; maybe TRBD1 (5 bases). The V gene's germline CDR1 is MDHEN and CDR2 SYDVKM. V shed 6 bases and J shed 8 bases, with 13 bases lying between them. The CDR3 consists of 12 residues. The CDR3 sequence: CASSQGTGEAFF. The CDR3 DNA reads as TGTGCCAGCAGCCAAGGAACAGGAGAAGCTTTCTTT.

The chain links TRBV6-5 to TRBJ1-2; D might be TRBD1 (6 bases). Germline V gene lookup returns CDR1 MNHEY and CDR2 SVGAGI. V lost 6 bases and J 6 bases, leaving 20 bases between the germline ends. The CDR3 covers 15 residues. This CDR3 is CASSPDRMTLDGYTF. CDR3 nucleotides: TGTGCCAGCAGCCCGGACAGAATGACTTTAGATGGCTACACCTTC.

In this sample, this clone turned up once. The junction departs from the called germline gene at one end, perhaps through a read error. The rearrangement joins TRBV7-7 to TRBJ2-5, with 8 bases that match TRBD2. Germline lookup yields CDR1 SSHAT and CDR2 FNYEAQ (reference sequence). The CDR3 is 17 residues long. CDR3 sequence reads: CASSLLSIGGGQETQYF. Written as DNA, the CDR3 is TGTGCTAGCAGCTTATTATCTATCGGGGGGGGCCAAGAGACCCAGTACTTC.

This chain uses TRBV11-2 with TRBJ2-7; no firm D call. The CDR3 has 12 amino acids. V lost 1 base, J lost 6 bases, and 7 bases lay in between. The germline gives CDR1 SGHAT, CDR2 FQNNGV. CDR3 sequence reads: CASSLGQVEQYF. The CDR3 nucleotides are TGTGCCAGCAGCTTAGGGCAGGTCGAGCAGTACTTC.

This clone is a singleton in its sample. The rearrangement uses TRBV15 and TRBJ2-7, with TRBD1 matching 8 bases. The V gene's germline CDR1 is LNHNV and CDR2 YYDKDF (reference sequence). V lost 0 bases, J lost 0 bases, and 10 bases stayed unmatched. The CDR3 is made up of 18 amino acids. The CDR3 protein is CATSRDPAGGMSSYEQYF. For the CDR3, the DNA is TGTGCCACCAGCAGAGATCCGGCAGGGGGCATGAGCTCCTACGAGCAGTACTTC.

The genes are TRBV7-2 and TRBJ2-7, with 8 bases fitting TRBD2. With 3 bases clipped from V and 7 bases from J, the junction kept 5 bases outside the gene matches. There are 13 residues in the CDR3. Germline V gives CDR1 SGHTA, CDR2 FQGNSA. The CDR3 is CASSFVAGREQYF. As DNA, the CDR3 is TGTGCCAGCAGCTTCGTAGCGGGGCGTGAGCAGTACTTC.

The V and J genes are TRBV5-5 and TRBJ2-7, with D perhaps TRBD2 (6 bases). V shed 0 bases and J shed 0 bases, with 10 bases lying between them. Germline CDR1 is SGHKS and CDR2 is YYEKEE (reference sequence). CDR3 length: 15 amino acids. CDR3 protein: CASSLAGRSSYEQYF. The CDR3 nucleotides are TGTGCCAGCAGCTTGGCCGGGAGAAGCTCCTACGAGCAGTACTTC.

The chain links TRBV11-3 to TRBJ2-5; maybe TRBD1 (5 bases). This CDR3 contains 12 residues. V dropped 6 bases and J dropped 5 bases, with 10 bases sitting between them. Germline-derived CDR1 and CDR2 are SGHNT and YENEEA. The CDR3, as DNA: TGTGCCAGCAGGTCAGGGCCGGAGACCCAGTACTTC. Its translation is CASRSGPETQYF.

This chain joins TRBV29-1 and TRBJ2-7; 7 bases fit TRBD1. This CDR3 spans 14 amino acids. The germline V gene has CDR1 SQVTM and CDR2 ANQGSEA. With V trimmed by 4 bases and J by 0 bases, 6 bases remained unmatched. The CDR3 region is CSVVVQGSSYEQYF. The CDR3 nucleotides are TGCAGCGTTGTGGTACAGGGGAGCTCCTACGAGCAGTACTTC.

This chain joins TRBV7-8 and TRBJ2-1; D gene uncertain. Germline V gives CDR1 SGHVS, CDR2 FQNEAQ. V dropped 4 bases and J dropped 0 bases, with 16 bases sitting between them. The CDR3 loop spans 17 amino acids. CDR3 nucleotide sequence: TGTGCCAGCAGCTATCCCTCGCGGCTTAACTCCTACAATGAGCAGTTCTTC. Its protein is CASSYPSRLNSYNEQFF.

The J gene is TRBJ2-1, the V gene TRBV7-9; 8 bases are a match to TRBD2. With 10 bases clipped from V and 7 bases from J, the junction kept 18 bases outside the gene matches. This CDR3 region has 16 residues. CDR1 is SEHNR, CDR2 FQNEAQ, per germline (reference sequence). CDR3 coding DNA: TGTGCCACCATTTCCGGCGCTAGCGGGTTACGGAATGAGCAGTTCTTC. As protein: CATISGASGLRNEQFF.

The chain employs TRBV5-5 and TRBJ1-3, with D possibly being TRBD1 (5 bases). The length of the CDR3 is 15 residues. V was clipped by 1 base and J by 3 bases, with 11 bases between them. Germline-derived CDR1 and CDR2 are SGHKS and YYEKEE (reference sequence). CDR3 region: CASSLLGGGGNTIYF. The CDR3 DNA follows: TGTGCCAGCAGCTTGTTGGGGGGAGGTGGAAACACCATATATTTT.

J is TRBJ2-7 and V is TRBV28; tentatively, D is TRBD1 (6 bases). The CDR3 loop spans 14 amino acids. Germline V gives CDR1 MDHEN, CDR2 SYDVKM. V shed 2 bases and J shed 7 bases, with 15 bases lying between them. CDR3 protein: CASSLTGISGEQYF. CDR3 nucleotide sequence: TGTGCCAGCAGTTTAACAGGGATATCGGGAGAGCAGTACTTC.

V usage is TRBV5-6 and J usage is TRBJ2-2; weak D call: TRBD2 (5 bases). V lost 4 bases and J lost 8, with 15 bases in between. Germline V gene sequence: CDR1 SGHDT, CDR2 YYEEEE. The CDR3 has 14 amino acids. Here the CDR3 DNA reads TGTGCCAGCAGCGGAGTAACGGGAAGGGGGGAGCTGTTTTTT. The encoded protein is CASSGVTGRGELFF.

V gene TRBV15 combines with J gene TRBJ2-5; 7 positions agree with TRBD2. Germline V gene data show CDR1 as LNHNV and CDR2 as YYDKDF (reference sequence). The CDR3 has 15 residues. The ends lost 7 bases at V and 0 bases at J; junction bases unmatched: 8. The CDR3 sequence: CATTPTSPYQETQYF. DNA of the CDR3: TGTGCCACCACCCCGACTAGCCCTTACCAAGAGACCCAGTACTTC.

The chain joins TRBV3-1 (or the pseudogene TRBV3-2) to TRBJ2-7; 9 bases match TRBD1. The CDR3 is 13 residues long. CDR1 LGHDT and CDR2 YNNKEL come from the germline V gene (reference sequence). Unmatched junction bases numbered 4, after V lost 4 bases and J lost 6 bases. The CDR3 bases are TGTGCCAGCAGCCTCGCGACAGGGGGCGAGCAGTACTTC. It encodes CASSLATGGEQYF.

On this clone: A junction end diverges from the germline sequence, so it may reflect a read error. CDR3 bases: TGTGCCAGCAGTTCCGGGACAGGGATGGCGGAGCAATACTTC. Translated: CASSSGTGMAEQYF. The rearrangement uses TRBV27 and TRBJ2-7; 9 bases match TRBD1. The CDR3 consists of 14 residues. Germline CDR1 is MNHEY and CDR2 is SMNVEV (reference sequence).

The chain joins TRBV9 to TRBJ1-6, with unresolved D. CDR1 and CDR2 (germline): SGDLS, YYNGEE. The CDR3 sequence is 18 residues long. Trimming shortened V by 0 bases and J by 5 bases, and 18 bases separated the two germline ends. The CDR3 sequence is CASSVDPLDYLDNSPLHF. The DNA of the CDR3 is TGTGCCAGCAGCGTAGATCCGTTGGACTATCTTGATAATTCACCCCTCCACTTT.

The chain uses TRBV4-2 and TRBJ1-2; 8 bases align to TRBD1. V dropped 0 bases and J dropped 8; count of bases not matched to a gene: 8. The CDR3 contains 15 residues. CDR1 is LGHNA and CDR2 is YNFKEQ in the germline V gene. The CDR3 DNA sequence: TGTGCCAGCAGCCAAGATTGGACAGGGATTGGCGGCTACACCTTC. It codes for CASSQDWTGIGGYTF.

The chain links TRBV19 to TRBJ2-7; TRBD2 matches 8 bases. V lost 9 bases to trimming and J lost 4 bases; unmatched junction nucleotides: 14. CDR3 length equals 15 residues. Germline V gene sequence: CDR1 LNHDA, CDR2 SQIVND (reference sequence). The CDR3 bases are TGTGCCAGAAAACCGGGAGGGCCATGTCCGTACGAGCAGTACTTC. Its protein is CARKPGGPCPYEQYF.

V gene TRBV19 combines with J gene TRBJ1-2; 9 bases line up with TRBD1. Losses at the gene ends were 6 bases for V and 8 bases for J; bases not matched to a gene: 10. In germline, CDR1 is LNHDA, CDR2 SQIVND (reference sequence). This CDR3 comprises 14 residues. CDR3 protein: CASSTPGQGLGYTF. In nucleotides, the CDR3 is TGTGCCAGTAGCACACCGGGACAGGGCTTAGGCTACACCTTC.

The CDR3 spells CASSSGLAGYYEQYF. The CDR3 DNA follows: TGTGCCAGCAGCTCGGGACTAGCGGGTTACTACGAGCAGTACTTC. The chain has TRBV7-9 and TRBJ2-7; 12 bases align to TRBD2. CDR3 length: 15 amino acids. Germline CDR1 and CDR2: SEHNR and FQNEAQ (reference sequence). V shed 4 bases and J 3 bases; nucleotides not matched to a gene: 4.

CDR3 sequence: CASSGILTYEQYF. CDR3 nucleotides: TGTGCCAGCTCCGGGATCCTAACCTACGAGCAGTACTTC. V usage is TRBV2 and J usage is TRBJ2-7; D possibly corresponds to TRBD2 (5 bases). Trimming removed 8 bases at V and 2 bases at J, with 13 bases between. Germline lookup yields CDR1 SNHLY and CDR2 FYNNEI. This CDR3 contains 13 residues.

This sequence joins TRBV19 and TRBJ1-5, with D perhaps TRBD1 (6 bases). V gave up 0 bases and J gave up 6 bases, with 12 bases separating them. This CDR3 spans 15 amino acids. Germline V gene data show CDR1 as LNHDA and CDR2 as SQIVND (reference sequence). CDR3 protein: CASSIEQGRSQPQHF. CDR3 sequence (DNA): TGTGCCAGTAGTATAGAACAGGGAAGGAGTCAGCCCCAGCATTTT.